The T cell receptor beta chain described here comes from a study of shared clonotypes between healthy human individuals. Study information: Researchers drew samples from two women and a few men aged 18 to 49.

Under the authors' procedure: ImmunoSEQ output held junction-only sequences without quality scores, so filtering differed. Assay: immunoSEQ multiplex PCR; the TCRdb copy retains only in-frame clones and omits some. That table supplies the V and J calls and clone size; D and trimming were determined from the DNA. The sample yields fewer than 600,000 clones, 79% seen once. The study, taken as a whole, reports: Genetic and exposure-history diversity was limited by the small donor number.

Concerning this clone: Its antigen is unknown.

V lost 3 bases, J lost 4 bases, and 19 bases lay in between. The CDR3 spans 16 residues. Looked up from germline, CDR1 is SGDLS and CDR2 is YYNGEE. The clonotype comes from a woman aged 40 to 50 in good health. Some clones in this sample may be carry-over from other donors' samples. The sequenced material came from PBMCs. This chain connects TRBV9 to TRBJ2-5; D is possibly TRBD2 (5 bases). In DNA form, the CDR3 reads TGTGCCAGCAGCGCTGAGGTCGGGAACAACAGAGAGACCCAGTACTTC. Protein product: CASSAEVGNNRETQYF.